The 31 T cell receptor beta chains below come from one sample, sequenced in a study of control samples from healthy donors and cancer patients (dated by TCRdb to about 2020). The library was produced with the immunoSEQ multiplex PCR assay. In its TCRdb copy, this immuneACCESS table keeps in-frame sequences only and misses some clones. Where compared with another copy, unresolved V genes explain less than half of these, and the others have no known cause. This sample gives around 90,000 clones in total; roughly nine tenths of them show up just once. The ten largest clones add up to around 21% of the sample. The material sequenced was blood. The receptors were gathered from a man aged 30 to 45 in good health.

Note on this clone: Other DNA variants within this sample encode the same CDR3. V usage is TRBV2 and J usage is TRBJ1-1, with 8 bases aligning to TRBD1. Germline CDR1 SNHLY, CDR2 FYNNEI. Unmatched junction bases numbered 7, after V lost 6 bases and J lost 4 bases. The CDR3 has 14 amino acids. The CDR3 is CASSPRQGSTEAFF. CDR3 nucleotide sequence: TGTGCCAGCAGCCCCCGACAGGGGAGCACTGAAGCTTTCTTT.

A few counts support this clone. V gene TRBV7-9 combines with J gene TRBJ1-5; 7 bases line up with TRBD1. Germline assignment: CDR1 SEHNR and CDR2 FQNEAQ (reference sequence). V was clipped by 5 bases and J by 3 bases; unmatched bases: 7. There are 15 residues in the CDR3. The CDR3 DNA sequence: TGTGCCAGCAGCCGGACAGGCCCCACCAATCAGCCCCAGCATTTT. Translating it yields CASSRTGPTNQPQHF.

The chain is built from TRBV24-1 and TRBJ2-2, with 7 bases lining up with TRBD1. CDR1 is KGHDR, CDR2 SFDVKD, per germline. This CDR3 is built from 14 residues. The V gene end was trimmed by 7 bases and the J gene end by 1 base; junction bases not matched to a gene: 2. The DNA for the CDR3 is TGTGCCACCAGAGACAGGGAGAACACCGGGGAGCTGTTTTTT. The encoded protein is CATRDRENTGELFF.

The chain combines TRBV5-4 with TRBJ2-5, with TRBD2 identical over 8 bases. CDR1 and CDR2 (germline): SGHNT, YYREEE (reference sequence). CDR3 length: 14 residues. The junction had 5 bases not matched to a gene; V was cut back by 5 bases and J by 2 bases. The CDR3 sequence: CASRRGGGQETQYF. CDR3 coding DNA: TGTGCCAGCAGACGGGGGGGAGGGCAAGAGACCCAGTACTTC. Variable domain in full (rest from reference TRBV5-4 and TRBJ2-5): ETGVTQSPTHLIKTRGQQVTLRCSSQSGHNTVSWYQQALGQGPQFIFQYYREEENGRGNFPPRFSGLQFPNYSSELNVNALELDDSALYLCASRRGGGQETQYFGPGTRLLVL.

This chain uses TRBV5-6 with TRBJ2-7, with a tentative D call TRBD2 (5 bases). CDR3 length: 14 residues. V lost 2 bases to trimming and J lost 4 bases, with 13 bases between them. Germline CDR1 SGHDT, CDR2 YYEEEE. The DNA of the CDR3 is TGTGCCAGCAGCTTCGCGAGGGTTCCTTACGAGCAGTACGTC. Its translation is CASSFARVPYEQYV.

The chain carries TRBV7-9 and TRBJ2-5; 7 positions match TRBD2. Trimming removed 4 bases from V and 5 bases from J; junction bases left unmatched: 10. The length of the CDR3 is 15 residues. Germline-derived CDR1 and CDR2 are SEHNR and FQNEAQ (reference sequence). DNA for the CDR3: TGTGCCAGCAGCTACCGGGGAGGGGAAGGGGAGACCCAGTACTTC. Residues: CASSYRGGEGETQYF.

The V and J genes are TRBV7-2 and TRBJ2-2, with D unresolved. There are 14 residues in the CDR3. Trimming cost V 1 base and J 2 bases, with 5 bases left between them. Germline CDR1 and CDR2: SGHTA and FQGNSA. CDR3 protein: CASSLGINTGELFF. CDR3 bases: TGTGCCAGCAGCTTAGGGATTAACACCGGGGAGCTGTTTTTT.

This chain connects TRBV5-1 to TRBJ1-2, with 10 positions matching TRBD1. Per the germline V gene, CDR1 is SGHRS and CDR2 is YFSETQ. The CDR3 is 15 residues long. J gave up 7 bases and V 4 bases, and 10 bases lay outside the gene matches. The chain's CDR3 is CASSTDRGGFFGYTF. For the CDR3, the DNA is TGCGCCAGCAGCACGGACAGGGGGGGCTTTTTTGGCTACACCTTC.

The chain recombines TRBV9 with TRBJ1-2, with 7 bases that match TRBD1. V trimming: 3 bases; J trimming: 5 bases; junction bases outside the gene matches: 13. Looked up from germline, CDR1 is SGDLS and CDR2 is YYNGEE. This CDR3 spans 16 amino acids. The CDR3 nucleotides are TGTGCCAGCAGCGAATCTGACAGGGAGCGTCCTTATGGCTACACCTTC. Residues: CASSESDRERPYGYTF.

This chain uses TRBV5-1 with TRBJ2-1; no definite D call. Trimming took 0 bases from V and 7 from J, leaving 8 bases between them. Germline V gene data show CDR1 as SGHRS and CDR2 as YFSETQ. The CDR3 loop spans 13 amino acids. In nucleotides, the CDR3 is TGCGCCAGCAGCTTGGCGGGTGGTAATGAGCAGTTCTTC. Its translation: CASSLAGGNEQFF.

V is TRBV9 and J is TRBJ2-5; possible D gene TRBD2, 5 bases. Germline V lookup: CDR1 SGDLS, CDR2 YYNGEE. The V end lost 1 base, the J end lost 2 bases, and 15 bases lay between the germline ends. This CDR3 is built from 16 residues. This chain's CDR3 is CASSVSGRAEQETQYF. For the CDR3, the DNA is TGTGCCAGCAGCGTAAGCGGAAGGGCGGAACAAGAGACCCAGTACTTC. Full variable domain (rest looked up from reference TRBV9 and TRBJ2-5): DSGVTQTPKHLITATGQRVTLRCSPRSGDLSVYWYQQSLDQGLQFLIQYYNGEERAKGNILERFSAQQFPDLHSELNLSSLELGDSALYFCASSVSGRAEQETQYFGPGTRLLVL.

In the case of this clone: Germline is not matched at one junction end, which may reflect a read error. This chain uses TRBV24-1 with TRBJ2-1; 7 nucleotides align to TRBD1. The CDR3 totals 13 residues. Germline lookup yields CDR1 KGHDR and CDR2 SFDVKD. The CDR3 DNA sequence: TGTGCCACCAGTGATTTGCCCGGGACAGATTTGATCTTC. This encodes CATSDLPGTDLIF.

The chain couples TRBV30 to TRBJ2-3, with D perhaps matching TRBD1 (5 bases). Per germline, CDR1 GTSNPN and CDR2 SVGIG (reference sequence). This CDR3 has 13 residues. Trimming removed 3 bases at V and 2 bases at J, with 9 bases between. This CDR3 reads CAWSAGPTDTQYF. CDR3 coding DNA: TGTGCCTGGAGCGCAGGGCCCACAGATACGCAGTATTTT.

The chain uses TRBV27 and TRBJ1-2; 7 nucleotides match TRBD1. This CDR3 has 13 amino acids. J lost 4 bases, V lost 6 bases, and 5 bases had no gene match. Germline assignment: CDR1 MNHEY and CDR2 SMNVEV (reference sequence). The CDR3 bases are TGTGCCAGCAGCTTTGGACAGGTCTATGGCTACACCTTC. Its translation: CASSFGQVYGYTF.

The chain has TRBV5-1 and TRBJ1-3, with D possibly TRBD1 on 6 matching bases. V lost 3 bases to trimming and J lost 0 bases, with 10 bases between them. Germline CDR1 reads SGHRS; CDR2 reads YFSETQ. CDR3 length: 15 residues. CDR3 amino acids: CASSSQGGSGNTIYF. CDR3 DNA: TGCGCCAGCAGCTCACAGGGTGGCTCTGGAAACACCATATATTTT.

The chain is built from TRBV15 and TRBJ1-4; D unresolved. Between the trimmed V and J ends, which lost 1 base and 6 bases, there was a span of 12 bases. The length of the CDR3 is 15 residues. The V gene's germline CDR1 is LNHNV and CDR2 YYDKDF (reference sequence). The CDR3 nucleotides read TGTGCCACCAGCAGAGCCCCGACTATCGATGAAAAACTGTTTTTT. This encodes CATSRAPTIDEKLFF.

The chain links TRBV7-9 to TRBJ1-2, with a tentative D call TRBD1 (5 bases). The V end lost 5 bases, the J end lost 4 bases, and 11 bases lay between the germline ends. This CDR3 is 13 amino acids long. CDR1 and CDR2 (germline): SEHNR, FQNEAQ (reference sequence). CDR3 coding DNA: TGTGCCAGCAGCCTTCGGGGACTCTATGGCTACACCTTC. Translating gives CASSLRGLYGYTF.

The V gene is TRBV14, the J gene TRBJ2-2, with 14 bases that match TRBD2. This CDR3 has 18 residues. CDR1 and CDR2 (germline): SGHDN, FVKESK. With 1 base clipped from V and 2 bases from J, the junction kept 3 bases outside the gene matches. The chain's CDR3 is CASSQGLAGGRNTGELFF. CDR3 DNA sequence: TGTGCCAGCAGCCAAGGACTAGCGGGGGGGCGAAACACCGGGGAGCTGTTTTTT.

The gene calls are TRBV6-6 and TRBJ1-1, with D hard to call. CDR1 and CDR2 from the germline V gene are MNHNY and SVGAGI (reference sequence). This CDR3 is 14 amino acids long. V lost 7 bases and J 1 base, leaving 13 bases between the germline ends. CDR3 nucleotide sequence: TGTGCCAGCATAGGTCGGGGAGGGAACACTGAAGCTTTCTTT. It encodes CASIGRGGNTEAFF.

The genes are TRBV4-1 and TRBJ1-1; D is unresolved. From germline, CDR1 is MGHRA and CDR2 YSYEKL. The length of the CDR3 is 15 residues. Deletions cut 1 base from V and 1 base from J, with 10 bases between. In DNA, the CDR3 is TGCGCCAGCAGCCAAGGGGCGGGAGGGAACACTGAAGCTTTCTTT. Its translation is CASSQGAGGNTEAFF.

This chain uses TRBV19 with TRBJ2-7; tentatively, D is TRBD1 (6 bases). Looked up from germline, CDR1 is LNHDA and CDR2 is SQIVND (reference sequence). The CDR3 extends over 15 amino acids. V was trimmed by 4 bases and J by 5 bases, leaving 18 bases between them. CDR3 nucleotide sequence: TGTGCCAGTAGTAGAGAAGCCCAGGGGCTACACGAGCAGTACTTC. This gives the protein CASSREAQGLHEQYF. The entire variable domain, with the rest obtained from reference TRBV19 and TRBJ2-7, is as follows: DGGITQSPKYLFRKEGQNVTLSCEQNLNHDAMYWYRQDPGQGLRLIYYSQIVNDFQKGDIAEGYSVSREKKESFPLTVTSAQKNPTAFYLCASSREAQGLHEQYFGPGTRLTVT.

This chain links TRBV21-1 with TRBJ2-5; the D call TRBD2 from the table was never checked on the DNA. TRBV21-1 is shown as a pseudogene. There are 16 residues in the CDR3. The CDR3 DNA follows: TGTGCCAGCAGCAGGGTTTGGAGGAGATTCCAAGAGACCCAGTACTTC. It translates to CASSRVWRRFQETQYF.

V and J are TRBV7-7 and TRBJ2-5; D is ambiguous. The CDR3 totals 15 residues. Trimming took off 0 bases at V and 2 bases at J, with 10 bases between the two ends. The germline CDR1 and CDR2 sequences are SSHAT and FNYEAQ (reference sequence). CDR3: CASSLANGRQETQYF. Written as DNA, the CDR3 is TGTGCCAGCAGCTTAGCCAATGGCCGGCAAGAGACCCAGTACTTC.

The chain's CDR3 is CASSQSGRGSPPYEQYV. In nucleotides, the CDR3 is TGCGCCAGCAGTCAATCGGGGAGGGGCTCTCCCCCCTACGAGCAGTACGTC. The chain links TRBV23-1 to TRBJ2-7, with 7 bases lining up with TRBD2. TRBV23-1 is identified as an open reading frame with a role that is uncertain. The CDR3 totals 17 residues. With V trimmed by 0 bases and J by 2 bases, 10 bases remained unmatched.

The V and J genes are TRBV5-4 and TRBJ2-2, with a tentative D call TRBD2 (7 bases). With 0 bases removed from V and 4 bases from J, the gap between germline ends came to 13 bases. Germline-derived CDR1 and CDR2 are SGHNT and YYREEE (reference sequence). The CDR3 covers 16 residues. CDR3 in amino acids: CASSLGGGRGTGELFF. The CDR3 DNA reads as TGTGCCAGCAGCTTGGGGGGGGGCCGGGGCACCGGGGAGCTGTTTTTT.

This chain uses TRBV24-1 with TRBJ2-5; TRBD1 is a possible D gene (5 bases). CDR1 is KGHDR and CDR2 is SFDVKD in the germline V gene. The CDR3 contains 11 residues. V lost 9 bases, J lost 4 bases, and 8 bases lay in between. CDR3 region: CATGQVETQYF. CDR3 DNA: TGTGCCACCGGACAAGTAGAGACCCAGTACTTC.

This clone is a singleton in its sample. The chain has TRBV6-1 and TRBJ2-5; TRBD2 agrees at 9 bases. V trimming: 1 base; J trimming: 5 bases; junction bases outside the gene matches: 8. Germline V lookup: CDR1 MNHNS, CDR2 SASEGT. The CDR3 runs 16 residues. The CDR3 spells CASSEGALAGVETQYF. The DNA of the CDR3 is TGTGCCAGCAGTGAAGGCGCGTTAGCGGGGGTGGAGACCCAGTACTTC.

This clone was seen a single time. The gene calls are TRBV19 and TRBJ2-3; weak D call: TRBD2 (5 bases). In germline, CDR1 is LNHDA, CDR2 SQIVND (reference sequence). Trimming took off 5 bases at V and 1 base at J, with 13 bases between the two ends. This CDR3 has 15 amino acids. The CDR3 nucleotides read TGTGCCAGTAGTCTCCCGGGGTTGGGCACAGATACGCAGTATTTT. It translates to CASSLPGLGTDTQYF.

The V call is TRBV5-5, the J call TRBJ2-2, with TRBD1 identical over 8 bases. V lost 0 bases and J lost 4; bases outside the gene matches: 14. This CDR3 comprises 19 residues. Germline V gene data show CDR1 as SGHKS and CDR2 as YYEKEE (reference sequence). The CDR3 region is CASSLAQGARIGTTGELFF. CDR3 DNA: TGTGCCAGCAGCTTGGCTCAGGGGGCTCGAATCGGGACCACCGGGGAGCTGTTTTTT.

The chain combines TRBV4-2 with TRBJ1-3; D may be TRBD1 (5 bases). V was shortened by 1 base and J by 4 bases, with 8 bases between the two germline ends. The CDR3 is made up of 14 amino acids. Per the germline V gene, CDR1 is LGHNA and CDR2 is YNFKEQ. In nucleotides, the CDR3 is TGTGCCAGCAGCCAAGTCGGGGCCGGAAACACCATATATTTT. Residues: CASSQVGAGNTIYF.

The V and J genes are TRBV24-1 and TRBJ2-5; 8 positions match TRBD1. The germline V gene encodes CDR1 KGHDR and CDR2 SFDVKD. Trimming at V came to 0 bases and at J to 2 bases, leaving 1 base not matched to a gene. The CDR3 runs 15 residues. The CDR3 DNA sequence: TGTGCCACCAGTGATTTGACAGGGGGGCAAGAGACCCAGTACTTC. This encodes CATSDLTGGQETQYF.